These 9 T cell receptor beta chains were all obtained from the same sample, sequenced in a study of shared clonotypes between healthy human individuals. Some clones are missing from TCRdb's copy, which holds only in-frame ones; the method was immunoSEQ multiplex PCR. Here the sample spans around 690,000 clones, around 90% being singletons. Sequenced sample: memory CD8+ T cells from PBMCs. Subset here: CD45RO+ cells pooled with CCR7-negative TemRA cells. These TCRs come from a man aged 18 to 30 in good health. Some clones in this sample may be carry-over from other donors' samples.

The chain uses TRBV6-5 and TRBJ2-2, with D possibly TRBD1 on 6 matching bases. Germline loops: CDR1 MNHEY, CDR2 SVGAGI. The CDR3 consists of 14 residues. Trimming cost V 6 bases and J 3 bases, with 11 bases left between them. This CDR3 is CASRTGTYTGELFF. The CDR3, as DNA: TGTGCCAGCAGAACAGGGACGTACACCGGGGAGCTGTTTTTT.

The rearrangement uses TRBV29-1 and TRBJ2-5, with D tentatively TRBD2 (7 bases). In germline, CDR1 is SQVTM, CDR2 ANQGSEA. CDR3 length equals 14 residues. V was cut by 4 bases and J by 4 bases, with 16 bases left in between. The CDR3 loop is CSVVGGAYGETQYF. CDR3 coding DNA: TGCAGCGTTGTGGGGGGGGCGTATGGAGAGACCCAGTACTTC. The variable domain in full, completed from reference TRBV29-1 and TRBJ2-5, reads SAVISQKPSRDICQRGTSLTIQCQVDSQVTMMFWYRQQPGQSLTLIATANQGSEATYESGFVIDKFPISRPNLTFSTLTVSNMSPEDSSIYLCSVVGGAYGETQYFGPGTRLLVL.

CDR3: CASSASGLARLQSSYEQYF. In nucleotides, the CDR3 is TGTGCCAGCAGTGCCTCGGGACTAGCGCGACTCCAGAGCTCCTACGAGCAGTACTTC. The V and J genes are TRBV6-1 and TRBJ2-7, with 10 bases matching TRBD2. V dropped 4 bases and J dropped 0; count of bases not matched to a gene: 15. CDR1 is MNHNS and CDR2 is SASEGT in the germline V gene. CDR3 length: 19 residues.

The genes are TRBV18 and TRBJ2-3; 10 bases align to TRBD2. The CDR3 loop spans 17 amino acids. The germline gives CDR1 KGHSH, CDR2 LQKENI. After removal of 3 bases from V and 2 bases from J, the junction contained 8 bases not matched to a gene. CDR3 in amino acids: CASSPLVAGGTTDTQYF. The CDR3, as DNA: TGTGCCAGCTCACCCCTTGTAGCGGGAGGAACCACAGATACGCAGTATTTT.

The chain combines TRBV29-1 with TRBJ2-7; 7 bases match TRBD1. CDR3 length equals 14 residues. Germline V gene data show CDR1 as SQVTM and CDR2 as ANQGSEA. The J segment lost 3 bases and the V segment lost 7 bases, leaving 12 bases of the junction unmatched. CDR3 sequence: CSAWDSTKYYEQYF. In DNA, the CDR3 is TGCAGCGCCTGGGACAGCACAAAGTACTACGAGCAGTACTTC.

On this clone itself: This probably arose from a read error, given a far larger clone one base away. The sample carries other DNA sequences with the same CDR3. The J gene is TRBJ2-5, the V gene TRBV6-1, with 7 nucleotides matching TRBD2. The length of the CDR3 is 11 residues. The germline V gene has CDR1 MNHNS and CDR2 SASEGT. This CDR3 is CASRAGETQYF. The CDR3 coding sequence is TGTGCCAGCAGGGCGGGGGAGACTCAGTACTTC.

The rearrangement joins TRBV7-9 to TRBJ2-7; 9 nucleotides match TRBD2. Trimming cost V 0 bases and J 6 bases; bases outside gene matches: 6. Germline CDR1 reads SEHNR; CDR2 reads FQNEAQ (reference sequence). The CDR3 covers 15 residues. CDR3 nucleotides: TGTGCCAGCAGCTTAGCGAGTAGCGGGAGACCCGAGCAGTACTTC. Residues: CASSLASSGRPEQYF.

The genes are TRBV5-1 and TRBJ2-7; 13 positions agree with TRBD2. V lost 4 bases and J lost 1; bases outside the gene matches: 8. Germline CDR1 SGHRS, CDR2 YFSETQ. The length of the CDR3 is 17 residues. CDR3: CASSLGLAGAKSYEQYF. Here the CDR3 DNA reads TGCGCCAGCAGCCTCGGACTAGCGGGAGCCAAGTCCTACGAGCAGTACTTC. Supplemented by reference TRBV5-1 and TRBJ2-7, the full variable domain reads KAGVTQTPRYLIKTRGQQVTLSCSPISGHRSVSWYQQTPGQGLQFLFEYFSETQRNKGNFPGRFSGRQFSNSRSEMNVSTLELGDSALYLCASSLGLAGAKSYEQYFGPGTRLTVT.

J is TRBJ1-5 and V is TRBV4-3; 7 bases are shared with TRBD1. Germline V gives CDR1 LGHNA, CDR2 YSLEER. The CDR3 covers 16 residues. V lost 0 bases to trimming and J lost 1 base; unmatched junction nucleotides: 3. CDR3 coding DNA: TGCGCCAGCAGCCAAGATTGGGGACAGAGCAATCAGCCCCAGCATTTT. Its translation is CASSQDWGQSNQPQHF.